The source of this T cell receptor beta chain is a study of cytomegalovirus exposure and HLA in healthy donors. Notes on the study in general: Later genetic work tied a missense DCLRE1C variant to beta-chain V and J trimming.

Germline CDR1 and CDR2: MGHRA and YSYEKL. The V gene lost 4 bases and the J gene lost 4 bases, with 17 bases spanning the gap. This CDR3 region has 15 residues. A word on this clone: Antigen: not known.

Primers: 60 Vbeta forward and 13 Jbeta reverse. Profiled with immunoSEQ multiplex PCR; TCRdb holds only in-frame clones, not every one. The sample shows around 140,000 clones, about 80% of them seen only once. The rearrangement links TRBV4-1 to TRBJ2-7; D call uncertain. This TCR derives from a man in his thirties or forties in good health and CMV-seropositive. The sample comprised PBMCs. Here the CDR3 DNA reads TGCGCCAGCAGCCTAACAGAAACTCCGGTGTACGAGCAGTACTTC. Translating gives CASSLTETPVYEQYF.